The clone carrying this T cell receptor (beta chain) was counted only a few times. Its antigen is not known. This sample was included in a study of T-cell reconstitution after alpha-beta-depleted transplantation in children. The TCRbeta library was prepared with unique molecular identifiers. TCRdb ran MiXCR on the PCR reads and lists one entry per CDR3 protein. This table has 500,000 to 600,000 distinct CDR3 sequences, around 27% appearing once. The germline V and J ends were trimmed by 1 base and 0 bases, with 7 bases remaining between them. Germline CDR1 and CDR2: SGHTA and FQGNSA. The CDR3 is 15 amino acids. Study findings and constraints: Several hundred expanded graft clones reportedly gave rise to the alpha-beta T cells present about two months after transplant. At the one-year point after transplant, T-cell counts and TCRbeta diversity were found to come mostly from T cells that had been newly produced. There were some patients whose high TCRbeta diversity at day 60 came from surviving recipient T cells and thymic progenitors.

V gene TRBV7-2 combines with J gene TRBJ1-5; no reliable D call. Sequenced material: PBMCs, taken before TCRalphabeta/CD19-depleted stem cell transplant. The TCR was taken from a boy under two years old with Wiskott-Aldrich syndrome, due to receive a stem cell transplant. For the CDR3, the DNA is TGTGCCAGCAGCTTAGGGGAATCTAGCAATCAGCCCCAGCATTTT. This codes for CASSLGESSNQPQHF.